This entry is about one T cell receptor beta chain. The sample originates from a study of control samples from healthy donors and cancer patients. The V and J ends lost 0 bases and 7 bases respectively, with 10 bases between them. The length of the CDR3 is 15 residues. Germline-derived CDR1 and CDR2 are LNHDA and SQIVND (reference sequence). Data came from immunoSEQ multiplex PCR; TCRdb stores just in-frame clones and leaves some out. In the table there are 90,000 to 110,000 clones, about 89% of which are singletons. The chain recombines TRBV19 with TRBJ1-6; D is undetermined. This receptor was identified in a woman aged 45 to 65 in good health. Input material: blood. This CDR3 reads CASSIEGGNNSPLHF. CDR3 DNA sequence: TGTGCCAGTAGTATAGAGGGAGGTAACAATTCACCCCTCCACTTT.